Listed below are T cell receptor beta chains from one sample, sequenced in a study of identical twins. TCRdb recomputed calls from the 5' RACE reads with MiXCR, one row per CDR3 protein. The sample has around 960,000 distinct CDR3 sequences, roughly an eighth seen once. The data were also submitted as part of a second study, on yellow fever vaccine responses in identical twins.

Specimen: PBMCs. The receptor source for this set is a woman aged 18-29 years in good health. Both conserved end residues are part of each CDR3. The order of the fields is V gene, clone size, D gene, J gene, CDR3 length, CDR3 DNA, CDR3 protein. D genes are given only for firm matches. Rows give clone size only sometimes, using once, few, many, or a class for an expanded clone.

>TRBV27|NA|TRBD2|TRBJ2-3|16
TGTGCCAGCAGTTCCGTCACTAGCGGGAGTGCAGATACGCAGTATTTT
CASSSVTSGSADTQYF
>TRBV20-1|NA|NA|TRBJ2-2|15
TGCAGTGCTAGAGCCTGGGGTCCGTACACCGGGGAGCTGTTTTTT
CSARAWGPYTGELFF
>TRBV18|few|NA|TRBJ2-1|15
TGTGCCAGCTCACCAGGGATTCTAGCCTACAATGAGCAGTTCTTC
CASSPGILAYNEQFF
>TRBV20-1|many|NA|TRBJ2-5|13
TGCAGTGCTAGACGGGGGGCCCAAGAGACCCAGTACTTC
CSARRGAQETQYF
>TRBV5-1|many|TRBD1|TRBJ2-3|14
TGCGCCAGCAGCATCGGGACAGGGGAACGTACGCAGTATTTT
CASSIGTGERTQYF
>TRBV27|NA|TRBD2|TRBJ2-1|13
TGTGCCAGCAGTTTACGCGGGAGGGCCGGGCAGTTCTTC
CASSLRGRAGQFF
>TRBV12-3/TRBV12-4|many|TRBD2|TRBJ2-1|12
TGTGCCAGCATCCAGCGGGGGGGCGAGCAGTTCTTC
CASIQRGGEQFF
>TRBV20-1|NA|NA|TRBJ1-2|15
TGCAGTGCTAGAGGAGGACAACTGAGGGACTATGGCTACACCTTC
CSARGGQLRDYGYTF
>TRBV27|few|TRBD2|TRBJ2-7|15
TGTGCCAGCAGTGCCCGGGGGGGGCGGACCTACGAGCAGTACTTC
CASSARGGRTYEQYF
>TRBV28|many|TRBD1|TRBJ2-5|15
TGTGCCAGCAGTTTACCCACAGGGGGCGGTGAGACCCAGTACTTC
CASSLPTGGGETQYF
>TRBV13|many|TRBD1|TRBJ1-6|17
TGTGCCAGCAGCTCAAGGGACAGAGGCTCCTATAATTCACCCCTCCACTTT
CASSSRDRGSYNSPLHF
>TRBV20-1|few|NA|TRBJ2-5|15
TGCAGTGCTGGCCCGCTGCGAGGGGTCCAAGAGACCCAGTACTTC
CSAGPLRGVQETQYF
>TRBV5-1|NA|TRBD2|TRBJ2-7|13
TGCGCCAGCCGTAGCGGGGACTCCTACGAGCAGTACTTC
CASRSGDSYEQYF
>TRBV7-9|few|NA|TRBJ2-5|15
TGTGCCAGCAGCTTAGCAGATCCGGGACTGGAGACCCAGTACTTC
CASSLADPGLETQYF
>TRBV15|few|TRBD2|TRBJ2-2|16
TGTGCCACCAGCAGTGGAGCGGGAGCGAACACCGGGGAGCTGTTTTTT
CATSSGAGANTGELFF
>TRBV5-1|NA|NA|TRBJ2-2|16
TGCGCCAGCAGCTTCGTCGGGAGCGGGAACACCGGGGAGCTGTTTTTT
CASSFVGSGNTGELFF
>TRBV4-2|few|NA|TRBJ2-3|16
TGTGCCAGCAGCCAAGAATACCCGGACTACACAGATACGCAGTATTTT
CASSQEYPDYTDTQYF
>TRBV5-1|many|TRBD1|TRBJ1-2|15
TGCGCCAGCAGCTCCGGACAGGGATGGGACTATGGCTACACCTTC
CASSSGQGWDYGYTF
>TRBV5-1|NA|TRBD1|TRBJ1-1|15
TGCGCCAGCAGCTTCGACAGGGGCGGGGGCACTGAAGCTTTCTTT
CASSFDRGGGTEAFF
>TRBV15|NA|NA|TRBJ2-5|15
TGTGCCACCAGCAGAGATCCGGGACTTAAAGAGACCCAGTACTTC
CATSRDPGLKETQYF
>TRBV20-1|NA|NA|TRBJ2-1|16
TGCAGTGCTAGGGTACAAGCAGGGGAAAGATACAATGAGCAGTTCTTC
CSARVQAGERYNEQFF
>TRBV19|NA|NA|TRBJ2-7|13
TGTGCCAGTAGTATGGGGGGTATAGACGAGCAGTACTTC
CASSMGGIDEQYF
>TRBV4-1|few|TRBD2|TRBJ2-7|16
TGCGCCAGCAGCCAAGACGAAACTAGCGGGAGCTACGAGCAGTACTTC
CASSQDETSGSYEQYF
>TRBV29-1|few|NA|TRBJ1-2|13
TGCAGCGTTGAAGCCGGACAGAACTATGGCTACACCTTC
CSVEAGQNYGYTF
>TRBV20-1|few|NA|TRBJ2-2|15
TGCAGTGCTAGGTCCCCGGGCCCTAACACCGGGGAGCTGTTTTTT
CSARSPGPNTGELFF
>TRBV20-1|few|NA|TRBJ2-3|15
TGCAGTGCTAGAGATGACCCCCAGGGCACAGATACGCAGTATTTT
CSARDDPQGTDTQYF
>TRBV27|NA|NA|TRBJ1-1|15
TGTGCCAGCAGTTTATTTAACAGGGCGAACACTGAAGCTTTCTTT
CASSLFNRANTEAFF
>TRBV4-1|NA|TRBD1|TRBJ1-1|16
TGCGCCAGCAGCCAAGTACCGGACAGGGTGAACACTGAAGCTTTCTTT
CASSQVPDRVNTEAFF
>TRBV20-1|few|TRBD1|TRBJ2-3|16
TGCAGTGCTAAGGGACAGGGGGGTACTAGCACAGATACGCAGTATTTT
CSAKGQGGTSTDTQYF
>TRBV6-5|many|TRBD1|TRBJ1-2|17
TGTGCCAGCAGTTACTCGGGGACAGGCCCGACTAACTATGGCTACACCTTC
CASSYSGTGPTNYGYTF
>TRBV2|NA|NA|TRBJ1-5|14
TGTGCCAGCAGTGAAGCACCGGGGAACCAGCCCCAGCATTTT
CASSEAPGNQPQHF
>TRBV12-3/TRBV12-4|few|NA|TRBJ1-4|15
TGTGCCAGCAGTTTAGTCTCGGGAATCAATGAAAAACTGTTTTTT
CASSLVSGINEKLFF
>TRBV20-1|few|TRBD1|TRBJ1-5|14
TGCAGTGCTAGAGGGACAGGGTTTTACCAGCCCCAGCATTTT
CSARGTGFYQPQHF
>TRBV27|NA|NA|TRBJ1-4|16
TGTGCCAGCAGAAACGTCGGGGGACGGGGATCGGAAAAACTGTTTTTT
CASRNVGGRGSEKLFF
>TRBV20-1|few|NA|TRBJ2-1|13
TGCAGTGCTAACGCGCGGGTAGCCAATGAGCAGTTCTTC
CSANARVANEQFF
>TRBV6-2/TRBV6-3|few|NA|TRBJ2-3|15
TGTGCCAGCAGTTTGCCCCCTCCAATGGGAGATACGCAGTATTTT
CASSLPPPMGDTQYF
>TRBV7-8|NA|NA|TRBJ1-1|16
TGTGCCAGCAGCCCGGCCTGGGGGGGCGCGGGCACTGAAGCTTTCTTT
CASSPAWGGAGTEAFF
>TRBV4-1|NA|TRBD2|TRBJ2-6|17
TGCGCCAGCAGTCAACCACCCGGGGGGGCTGGGGCCAACGTCCTGACTTTC
CASSQPPGGAGANVLTF
>TRBV24-1|many|NA|TRBJ2-1|16
TGTGCCACCAGTGATTTGGGGCGGGACCCCTCCAATGAGCAGTTCTTC
CATSDLGRDPSNEQFF
>TRBV3-1|NA|NA|TRBJ2-7|12
TGTGCCAGCAGCCAAGGGCTGACAGGGCAGTACTTC
CASSQGLTGQYF
>TRBV20-1|few|NA|TRBJ2-7|13
TGCAGTGCTAGTTCGCTAGCTGTCTACGAGCAGTACTTC
CSASSLAVYEQYF
>TRBV7-9|few|TRBD2|TRBJ2-7|16
TGTGCCAGCAGCCAAGGGGAGGGCGAAAGAGGCTACGAGCAGTACTTC
CASSQGEGERGYEQYF
>TRBV20-1|few|NA|TRBJ2-7|12
TGCAGTGCCTGGGACGACAACTACGAGCAGTACTTC
CSAWDDNYEQYF
>TRBV7-6|NA|NA|TRBJ2-3|16
TGTGCCAGCAGCTCTGGGGTACTAGGGATCGCTGATACGCAGTATTTT
CASSSGVLGIADTQYF
>TRBV24-1|many|NA|TRBJ1-1|13
TGTGCCACCAGTGGGCCGCCCCCTTCTGAAGCTTTCTTT
CATSGPPPSEAFF
>TRBV5-1|NA|NA|TRBJ2-3|15
TGCGCCAGCAGCCCGCTGGACAGTGTCACAGATACGCAGTATTTT
CASSPLDSVTDTQYF